Listed here are 28 T cell receptor beta chains from one sample, sequenced in a study of T cell responses to AZD1222 COVID-19 vaccine. Repertoires were generated with immunoSEQ multiplex PCR, while TCRdb's copy carries only in-frame clones and drops some. The sample lists 100,000 or so clones, roughly 80% occurring once. The specimen comprised peripheral blood, sampled on day 0 of AZD1222 vaccination. These receptors were obtained from an adult in good health.

The chain employs TRBV7-2 and TRBJ2-5; TRBD2 matches 9 bases. V dropped 6 bases and J dropped 4; count of bases not matched to a gene: 6. The CDR3 is 14 residues long. Germline V gives CDR1 SGHTA, CDR2 FQGNSA. This CDR3 reads CASRKNSGRETQYF. CDR3 bases: TGTGCCAGCAGAAAAAATAGCGGGAGAGAGACCCAGTACTTC.

CDR3 amino acids: CASSPREVHYGYTF. As DNA, the CDR3 is TGTGCCAGCAGCCCCCGGGAGGTGCACTATGGCTACACCTTC. V and J are TRBV7-8 and TRBJ1-2; the D is unclear. The ends were cut back, 5 bases at V and 3 bases at J, with 13 bases in the middle. This CDR3 region has 14 residues. Germline V gives CDR1 SGHVS, CDR2 FQNEAQ.

The chain employs TRBV28 and TRBJ2-3; 8 bases map to TRBD2. The CDR3 extends over 15 amino acids. CDR1 is MDHEN, CDR2 SYDVKM, per germline. With V trimmed by 4 bases and J by 4 bases, 7 bases remained unmatched. In nucleotides, the CDR3 is TGTGCCAGCAGTTCTCGGGAGGGCGCATCAGATACGCAGTATTTT. Translating it yields CASSSREGASDTQYF.

V gene TRBV28 combines with J gene TRBJ2-2; 13 bases are shared with TRBD2. The junction had 5 bases not matched to a gene; V was cut back by 5 bases and J by 5 bases. Germline CDR1 reads MDHEN; CDR2 reads SYDVKM. This CDR3 has 16 residues. The CDR3: CASSPWTSGRTGELFF. The DNA of the CDR3 is TGTGCCAGCAGTCCCTGGACTAGCGGGAGAACCGGGGAGCTGTTTTTT.

This rearrangement joins TRBV6-2 or TRBV6-3 to TRBJ2-7; 7 bases align to TRBD1. After removal of 0 bases from V and 3 bases from J, the junction contained 8 bases not matched to a gene. The length of the CDR3 is 16 residues. CDR1 and CDR2 from the germline V gene are MNHEY and SVGEGT. The DNA for the CDR3 is TGTGCCAGCAGTTACTCGTTGTGGGACAGAAACTACGAGCAGTACGTC. Residues: CASSYSLWDRNYEQYV.

The chain couples TRBV19 to TRBJ1-4, with 8 bases lining up with TRBD1. J lost 7 bases, V lost 3 bases, and 7 bases had no gene match. Germline-derived CDR1 and CDR2 are LNHDA and SQIVND (reference sequence). There are 15 residues in the CDR3. DNA for the CDR3: TGTGCCAGTAGTATCCAGGGGGCAAGAGGTGAAAAACTGTTTTTT. Translated, it gives CASSIQGARGEKLFF.

This chain joins TRBV27 and TRBJ1-2; 9 bases agree with TRBD1. Per the germline V gene, CDR1 is MNHEY and CDR2 is SMNVEV (reference sequence). CDR3 length: 15 residues. J was trimmed by 4 bases and V by 4 bases; bases with no gene match: 7. The CDR3 DNA follows: TGTGCCAGCAGTTCAAGGGACAGGGCCTTCTATGGCTACACCTTC. Encoded protein: CASSSRDRAFYGYTF.

The chain combines TRBV28 with TRBJ2-5, with D perhaps TRBD1 or TRBD2 (6 bases each). The CDR3 is made up of 15 amino acids. V lost 7 bases and J 3 bases, leaving 18 bases between the germline ends. Germline lookup yields CDR1 MDHEN and CDR2 SYDVKM. The CDR3 sequence is CASTGPRGRKETQYF. In DNA form, the CDR3 reads TGTGCCAGCACAGGTCCCCGGGGGCGCAAAGAGACCCAGTACTTC. Looking up the rest from reference TRBV28 and TRBJ2-5 gives the full variable domain: DVKVTQSSRYLVKRTGEKVFLECVQDMDHENMFWYRQDPGLGLRLIYFSYDVKMKEKGDIPEGYSVSREKKERFSLILESASTNQTSMYLCASTGPRGRKETQYFGPGTRLLVL.

The chain links TRBV19 to TRBJ2-1; the D gene is possibly TRBD2 (6 bases). The CDR3 runs 14 residues. Trimming left V 3 bases short and J 4 bases short, with 10 bases between. Germline lookup yields CDR1 LNHDA and CDR2 SQIVND (reference sequence). CDR3 DNA: TGTGCCAGTAGTATCAGCGGGTTTTACAATGAGCAGTTCTTC. Translation: CASSISGFYNEQFF. The full variable domain, rest sourced from reference TRBV19 and TRBJ2-1, is DGGITQSPKYLFRKEGQNVTLSCEQNLNHDAMYWYRQDPGQGLRLIYYSQIVNDFQKGDIAEGYSVSREKKESFPLTVTSAQKNPTAFYLCASSISGFYNEQFFGPGTRLTVL.

The chain has TRBV18 and TRBJ1-1; 7 bases agree with TRBD1. The length of the CDR3 is 15 residues. V gave up 2 bases and J gave up 5 bases; unmatched junction bases: 8. The germline gives CDR1 KGHSH, CDR2 LQKENI. The CDR3, as DNA: TGTGCCAGCTCACCAAAGGCAGGGGGAGAAACTGAAGCTTTCTTT. This codes for CASSPKAGGETEAFF.

V usage is TRBV4-3 and J usage is TRBJ2-2; D possibly matches TRBD1 or TRBD2 (5 bases each). Germline V CDR1 and CDR2: LGHNA, YSLEER. Trimming left V 1 base short and J 0 bases short, with 12 bases between. CDR3 length: 17 residues. The CDR3 DNA is TGCGCCAGCAGCCAAGGCCCGGGACGGACGAACACCGGGGAGCTGTTTTTT. Protein product: CASSQGPGRTNTGELFF.

The table lists this clone with a few counts. The chain carries TRBV19 and TRBJ1-2; D uncertain. The CDR3 is made up of 14 amino acids. V was cut by 0 bases and J by 3 bases, with 8 bases left in between. Per germline, CDR1 LNHDA and CDR2 SQIVND (reference sequence). In nucleotides, the CDR3 is TGTGCCAGTAGTATAGAGTCCTTTTACTATGGCTACACCTTC. It codes for CASSIESFYYGYTF.

The gene calls are TRBV28 and TRBJ2-5, with a weak D call TRBD2 (6 bases). V dropped 6 bases and J dropped 7 bases, with 18 bases sitting between them. The CDR3 loop spans 14 amino acids. In germline, CDR1 is MDHEN, CDR2 SYDVKM. CDR3 coding DNA: TGTGCCAGCAGCCGGCCTAGCGCCCGGGGGACCCAGTACTTC. This sequence encodes CASSRPSARGTQYF.

V is TRBV29-1 and J is TRBJ1-2; D remains ambiguous. Germline CDR1 SQVTM, CDR2 ANQGSEA. The CDR3 totals 12 residues. The ends were cut back, 5 bases at V and 2 bases at J, with 9 bases in the middle. The CDR3 DNA follows: TGCAGCGTTTCCTCCCAAAACTATGGCTACACCTTC. Translating it yields CSVSSQNYGYTF.

J is TRBJ2-7 and V is TRBV7-9; a weak D match, TRBD2 (6 bases). CDR3 length: 13 amino acids. Germline values: CDR1 SEHNR, CDR2 FQNEAQ (reference sequence). Trimming took 5 bases from V and 4 from J, leaving 12 bases between them. CDR3 DNA sequence: TGTGCCAGCAGCAGGGACTCAGTATACGAGCAGTACTTC. Translating it yields CASSRDSVYEQYF.

The chain uses TRBV5-8 and TRBJ1-5, with TRBD1 matching over 7 bases. Germline assignment: CDR1 SGHTS and CDR2 YDEGEE. V dropped 9 bases and J dropped 3; count of bases not matched to a gene: 6. This CDR3 has 13 amino acids. DNA of the CDR3: TGTGCCACAAGGGGGCAGAACAATCAGCCCCAGCATTTT. Its translation is CATRGQNNQPQHF.

The V and J genes are TRBV7-2 and TRBJ2-1; a weak D match, TRBD2 (6 bases). CDR1 is SGHTA, CDR2 FQGNSA, per germline. V was pared by 1 base and J by 11 bases, with 9 bases between. CDR3 length: 12 amino acids. The CDR3 reads CASSLGRDQQFF. The CDR3 region has the DNA TGTGCCAGCAGCTTAGGGAGGGATCAGCAGTTCTTC.

This clone was counted a few times. J is TRBJ1-1 and V is TRBV30; D is unclear. Per germline, CDR1 GTSNPN and CDR2 SVGIG (reference sequence). Trimming cost V 0 bases and J 4 bases, with 9 bases left between them. The CDR3 runs 13 residues. The CDR3 nucleotides are TGTGCCTGGAGTGTACGATTGGGCACTGAAGCTTTCTTT. Amino acids: CAWSVRLGTEAFF.

This clone appeared once. The V gene is TRBV3-1 (or the pseudogene TRBV3-2), the J gene TRBJ1-2, with a possible D match to TRBD1 (6 bases). The CDR3 contains 14 residues. Per the germline V gene, CDR1 is LGHDT and CDR2 is YNNKEL (reference sequence). V lost 6 bases and J lost 11, with 22 bases in between. The CDR3 is CASSLVSLQGRYTF. CDR3 DNA: TGTGCCAGCAGTCTAGTAAGCTTACAGGGAAGGTACACCTTC.

The chain recombines TRBV5-1 with TRBJ1-2; weak D call: TRBD1 (6 bases). The germline CDR1 and CDR2 sequences are SGHRS and YFSETQ. This CDR3 has 14 amino acids. The V end lost 4 bases, the J end lost 4 bases, and 14 bases lay between the germline ends. Here the CDR3 reads CASSAAGASYGYTF. In nucleotides, the CDR3 is TGCGCCAGCAGCGCGGCGGGGGCGTCCTATGGCTACACCTTC.

The rearrangement links TRBV19 to TRBJ1-3; D not certain. CDR1 and CDR2 from the germline V gene are LNHDA and SQIVND (reference sequence). V lost 7 bases to trimming and J lost 4 bases, with 17 bases between them. The CDR3 covers 15 residues. CDR3: CASIPGLIRGNTIYF. The CDR3 nucleotides read TGTGCCAGTATACCAGGACTCATCCGGGGAAACACCATATATTTT.

The chain combines TRBV5-1 with TRBJ2-7; no reliable D call. Between the trimmed V and J ends, which lost 3 bases and 1 base, there was a span of 5 bases. Germline values: CDR1 SGHRS, CDR2 YFSETQ. This CDR3 is built from 12 residues. The CDR3 DNA reads as TGCGCCAGCAGCTCGGGTTCCTACGAGCAGTACTTC. Protein: CASSSGSYEQYF. Full variable domain (rest looked up from reference TRBV5-1 and TRBJ2-7): KAGVTQTPRYLIKTRGQQVTLSCSPISGHRSVSWYQQTPGQGLQFLFEYFSETQRNKGNFPGRFSGRQFSNSRSEMNVSTLELGDSALYLCASSSGSYEQYFGPGTRLTVT.

The CDR3 spells CASPCPVLDYEQYF. The CDR3 region has the DNA TGTGCCAGCCCCTGCCCGGTATTAGACTACGAGCAGTACTTC. The rearrangement uses TRBV7-2 and TRBJ2-7; D uncertain. V was trimmed by 8 bases and J by 3 bases, leaving 17 bases between them. Germline V gives CDR1 SGHTA, CDR2 FQGNSA. The CDR3 has 14 residues.

This chain connects TRBV6-6 to TRBJ1-4; 7 positions match TRBD1. The CDR3 has 15 residues. CDR1 is MNHNY, CDR2 SVGAGI, per germline (reference sequence). V shed 5 bases and J 3 bases; nucleotides not matched to a gene: 6. For the CDR3, the DNA is TGTGCCAGCAGTACCCCGGGACAGCCTAATGAAAAACTGTTTTTT. Protein sequence: CASSTPGQPNEKLFF.

The CDR3, as DNA: TGTGCCAGCTCACCAACACAGGGAAGCAATCAGCCCCAGCATTTT. The encoded protein is CASSPTQGSNQPQHF. The chain has TRBV18 and TRBJ1-5; TRBD1 might be the D (6 bases). CDR1 is KGHSH, CDR2 LQKENI, per germline. The ends were cut back, 2 bases at V and 1 base at J, with 9 bases in the middle. This CDR3 region has 15 residues.

The genes are TRBV2 and TRBJ2-2, with TRBD2 matching over 9 bases. Germline trimming cut 6 bases from V and 2 bases from J; bases unmatched to any gene: 7. The CDR3 runs to 16 residues. Germline-derived CDR1 and CDR2 are SNHLY and FYNNEI. The CDR3 sequence: CASRDLAGLNTGELFF. The CDR3 DNA sequence: TGTGCCAGCAGGGACCTAGCGGGGTTAAACACCGGGGAGCTGTTTTTT.

This clone was observed a handful of times. The chain carries TRBV3-1 (or the pseudogene TRBV3-2) and TRBJ2-5; a weak D match, TRBD1 (6 bases). V dropped 1 base and J dropped 12 bases, with 15 bases sitting between them. The CDR3 covers 13 residues. Germline V lookup: CDR1 LGHDT, CDR2 YNNKEL (reference sequence). CDR3 sequence (DNA): TGTGCCAGCAGCCAAGTACAGAGGGCAGGGGAGTACTTC. This translates into CASSQVQRAGEYF.

J is TRBJ1-2 and V is TRBV6-5, with a weak D call TRBD1 (6 bases). Germline V CDR1 and CDR2: MNHEY, SVGAGI. V shed 7 bases and J shed 8 bases, with 20 bases lying between them. This CDR3 region has 14 residues. The CDR3 reads CASNPGGDKAGYTF. The CDR3 nucleotides read TGTGCCAGCAACCCCGGGGGGGACAAGGCCGGCTACACCTTC.